This T cell receptor beta chain is from a study of human T cells and chemical hapten exposure. Study overall: On around 2 cm by around 2 cm of upper inner arm skin, sensitization was performed with 2% DPC. Study-wide results and limits: TCRs exceeding a frequency of 1 in 1000 stayed unchanged under DPC sensitization.

TCRdb reprocessed the RACE reads via MiXCR and lists one record per CDR3 protein. Among over 150,000 distinct CDR3 sequences listed, about 30% were seen once. Documented time point: patch test 3, about 24 weeks after DPC sensitization. Documented treatment: therapeutic diphenylcyclopropenone sensitization with weekly scalp DPC. Comments on this clonotype: What it binds is unknown.

The CDR3 has 11 residues. V shed 6 bases and J shed 3 bases, with 6 bases lying between them. CDR1 and CDR2 (germline): SGHRS, YFSETQ. This chain connects TRBV5-1 to TRBJ1-1; D call uncertain. The input for sequencing was whole blood, taken in connection with sensitization to the hapten diphenylcyclopropenone (DPC). The sequence derives from a woman younger than 35 with alopecia areata. Some clones in this sample may be carry-over from other donors' samples. The CDR3 region has the DNA TGCGCCAGCACTAGGGACACTGAAGCTTTCTTT. It encodes CASTRDTEAFF.